This entry concerns a single TCR beta chain. Its matching antigen is unknown. Other DNA sequences from this sample encode an identical CDR3 as well. These data originate in a study of radiation and T cells in renal cell carcinoma. About the study: Nephrectomy followed 15 Gy stereotactic body radiation by 4 weeks. Notes on the study in general: From baseline, blood top tumor clonotypes peaked at 2 weeks post-radiation. Pretreatment tumor biopsies were lacking, so baseline clonotypes are unknown.

Time point: baseline pretreatment blood. The treatment is: 15 Gy SBRT to primary tumor, nephrectomy 4 weeks later. This renal cell carcinoma was of the clear cell type. Repertoires were generated with immunoSEQ multiplex PCR, while TCRdb's copy carries only in-frame clones and drops some. The sample contains about 130,000 clones, about 88% of which appear only once. V was pared by 3 bases and J by 0 bases, with 6 bases between. The CDR3 runs 14 residues. Looked up from germline, CDR1 is LNHDA and CDR2 is SQIVND (reference sequence). The TCR sequence derives from a woman in her fifties or sixties with renal cell carcinoma. This chain links TRBV19 with TRBJ1-3; D not resolved. Source: blood, taken from a patient whose treatment included radiotherapy and nephrectomy. The CDR3 region is CASSIRGSGNTIYF. The CDR3 coding sequence is TGTGCCAGTAGTATCCGAGGCTCTGGAAACACCATATATTTT.